Listed below are T cell receptor beta chains from one sample, sequenced in a study of OX40 agonist ivuxolimab in advanced cancers. Using immunoSEQ multiplex PCR, the repertoire was profiled, and TCRdb retains in-frame clones only, with some absent. The sample records over 45,000 clones, 80% to 90% being singletons. Material: CD4+ or CD8+ T cells sorted from blood, obtained in a trial of the OX40 agonist ivuxolimab. These receptors all stem from an adult with an advanced solid tumor such as melanoma, head and neck, liver or kidney cancer. Both conserved end residues are part of each CDR3. The order of the fields is D gene, J gene, clone size, V gene, CDR3 DNA, CDR3 protein. The D gene is left open where the match is weak. The size of a clone is reported for some rows only, either as once, few or many, or as a class for expanded clones.

NA,TRBJ2-5,NA,TRBV9,TGTGCCAGCAGCCCGACGGGACTCAGTTTTGGGACCCAGTACTTC,CASSPTGLSFGTQYF
NA,TRBJ2-5,NA,TRBV5-4,TGTGCCAGCAGCTTGGGGCAGGAGCAAGAGACCCAGTACTTC,CASSLGQEQETQYF
NA,TRBJ2-3,once,TRBV27,TGTGCCAGCAGTCATGTTCAGGGAGGTTCAGATACGCAGTATTTT,CASSHVQGGSDTQYF
NA,TRBJ2-3,NA,TRBV7-3,TGTGCCAGCAGCTTTGAGGGTTACACAGATACGCAGTATTTT,CASSFEGYTDTQYF
TRBD1,TRBJ1-5,NA,TRBV2,TGTGCCAGCAGTGAGGGACAGGGGGAACGTCAGCCCCAGCATTTT,CASSEGQGERQPQHF
TRBD2,TRBJ2-1,NA,TRBV19,TGTGCCAGAAAACTAGCGGGAGCTCTGGATGAGCAGTTCTTC,CARKLAGALDEQFF
NA,TRBJ2-5,few,TRBV6-5,TGTGCCAGCAGGGCGCAGCCCCAAGAGACCCAGTACTTC,CASRAQPQETQYF
NA,TRBJ1-2,NA,TRBV15,TGTGCCACCAGCAGAGACGGAGACTATGGCTACACCTTC,CATSRDGDYGYTF
TRBD2,TRBJ2-1,NA,TRBV7-9,TGTGCCAGCAGCCCGACTAGCGGGTACTCAAACTCCTACAATGAGCAGTTCTTC,CASSPTSGYSNSYNEQFF
NA,TRBJ2-2,NA,TRBV29-1,TGCAGCGCTGCACAGGGAGAGGGCACCGGGGAGCTGTTTTTT,CSAAQGEGTGELFF
TRBD2,TRBJ2-5,NA,TRBV7-2,TGTGCCAGCAGCTTAGGGGTGTTGGGCGGGAGTGAGACCCAGTACTTC,CASSLGVLGGSETQYF
NA,TRBJ2-7,few,TRBV9,TGTGCCAGCAGCGTAGCTCCGGGGGACGAGCAGTACTTC,CASSVAPGDEQYF
NA,TRBJ2-2,NA,TRBV18,TGTGCCAGCTCACCAAACAGGGCTGACACCGGGGAGCTGTTTTTT,CASSPNRADTGELFF
NA,TRBJ1-2,NA,TRBV9,TGTGCCAGCAGCCCCGAAAGCTCCGGCCAAGGCGGCTACACCTTC,CASSPESSGQGGYTF
NA,TRBJ1-2,NA,TRBV2,TGTGCCAGCAGGACTCAGGGGATTGGGTATGGCTACACCTTC,CASRTQGIGYGYTF
NA,TRBJ1-1,NA,TRBV6-6,TGTGCCAGCCACTCAAGGCGCAACATGAACACTGAAGCTTTCTTT,CASHSRRNMNTEAFF
TRBD1,TRBJ2-2,NA,TRBV7-2,TGTGCCAGCAGCTGGAGACAGGGGTACACCGGGGAGCTGTTTTTT,CASSWRQGYTGELFF
NA,TRBJ1-1,NA,TRBV7-2,TGTGCCAGCAGCTACTTGGGATGGGGCTCTGAAGCTTTCTTT,CASSYLGWGSEAFF
NA,TRBJ1-5,NA,TRBV6-5,TGTGCCAGCAGTTACTCGGGAGTTAGCAATCAGCCCCAGCATTTT,CASSYSGVSNQPQHF
TRBD1,TRBJ1-1,NA,TRBV10-3,TGTGCCATCAGGGGCGACAGGGCGGACACTGAAGCTTTCTTT,CAIRGDRADTEAFF
TRBD1,TRBJ1-2,NA,TRBV7-9,TGTGCCAGCAGCCGCCGCGGACAGGGGGCCCGAGGCTACACCTTC,CASSRRGQGARGYTF
TRBD2,TRBJ2-5,NA,TRBV29-1,TGCAGCGTGGGACTAGCGGGAGGGGCGTACCAAGAGACCCAGTACTTC,CSVGLAGGAYQETQYF
TRBD1,TRBJ1-2,NA,TRBV28,TGTGCCAGCGATTCGCCCGGGACAGAAGCTAACTATGGCTACACCTTC,CASDSPGTEANYGYTF
NA,TRBJ1-4,NA,TRBV29-1,TGCAGCGCCTGGGACGCAACTAATGAAAAACTGTTTTTT,CSAWDATNEKLFF
TRBD2,TRBJ2-7,NA,TRBV5-1,TGCGCCAGCAGCTTGAGGGGTACTAGCGGGATCTCCTACGAGCAGTACTTC,CASSLRGTSGISYEQYF
TRBD2,TRBJ2-3,NA,TRBV19,TGTGCCAGTAGTGTGCGCCGGCTAGCGGGATATACAGATACGCAGTATTTT,CASSVRRLAGYTDTQYF
NA,TRBJ2-7,medium-sized,TRBV30,TGTGCCTGGACCCCAAACCCCGGGGCCTACGAGCAGTACTTC,CAWTPNPGAYEQYF
NA,TRBJ2-3,NA,TRBV9,TGTGCCAGCAGCGTGGCGGGGTCGAGCACAGATACGCAGTATTTT,CASSVAGSSTDTQYF
TRBD1,TRBJ2-7,NA,TRBV14,TGTGCCAGCAGCCAGAAGACAGGGGCCTACGAGCAGTACTTC,CASSQKTGAYEQYF
TRBD2,TRBJ2-5,NA,TRBV27,TGTGCCAGCAGTGCGCTAGCGGGAGGGGGGGAGACCCAGTACTTC,CASSALAGGGETQYF
TRBD2,TRBJ2-3,NA,TRBV30,TGTGCCTGGGACACTAGCGGTAGCACAGATACGCAGTATTTT,CAWDTSGSTDTQYF
NA,TRBJ2-1,NA,TRBV7-9,TGTGCCAGCACCGTACTCCGGCAGAATGAGCAGTTCTTC,CASTVLRQNEQFF
NA,TRBJ2-1,NA,TRBV7-2,TGTGCCAGCAGCTCCAGCGAGACCTCCTACAATGAGCAGTTCTTC,CASSSSETSYNEQFF
NA,TRBJ2-3,once,TRBV18,TGTGCCAGCTCACCACCAATTCGGGATACGCAGTATTTT,CASSPPIRDTQYF
TRBD1,TRBJ1-1,NA,TRBV14,TGTGCCAGCAGCCAGTGGACAGGAACTGAAGCTTTCTTT,CASSQWTGTEAFF
NA,TRBJ2-2,NA,TRBV5-1,TGCGCCAGCAGCGGGGCCTGGGGGTCAACAGGCGTCGGGGAGCTGTTTTTT,CASSGAWGSTGVGELFF
TRBD1,TRBJ2-7,NA,TRBV7-7,TGTGCCAGCAGCTTCCGGGACAGGGCTTACGAGCAGTACTTC,CASSFRDRAYEQYF
TRBD2,TRBJ2-5,NA,TRBV27,TGTGCCAGCAGTTTTACCGGGACTAGCGGGGTCACCCAGTACTTC,CASSFTGTSGVTQYF
NA,TRBJ1-5,NA,TRBV5-8,TGTGTCAGCAGCTTACTGAATGGGGATCAGCCCCAGCATTTT,CVSSLLNGDQPQHF
NA,TRBJ2-6,NA,TRBV4-3,TGCGCCAGCAGCCAAGGGACAGAGCCTGGGGCCAACGTCCTGACTTTC,CASSQGTEPGANVLTF
NA,TRBJ1-6,NA,TRBV27,TGTGCCAGAACGCTTTGGGGACGGAAAAATTCACCCCTCCACTTT,CARTLWGRKNSPLHF
NA,TRBJ2-3,NA,TRBV29-1,TGCAGCGTTGAAACCCCAGGGGCCCCAGATACGCAGTATTTT,CSVETPGAPDTQYF
TRBD1,TRBJ1-5,NA,TRBV15,TGTGCCACCAGCAGGACAGGGACTAATCAGCCCCAGCATTTT,CATSRTGTNQPQHF
TRBD1,TRBJ1-2,NA,TRBV28,TGTGCCAGCAGCGGACAGGGGGCGAGTAGGAAGGATGGCTACACCTTC,CASSGQGASRKDGYTF
NA,TRBJ2-4,once,TRBV15,TGTGCCACCAGCAGAGAAGGGGCCCTAGCCAAAAACATTCAGTACTTC,CATSREGALAKNIQYF
NA,TRBJ2-7,NA,TRBV5-1,TGCGCCAGCAGCTCCGGGACCATCGGCTACGAGCAGTACTTC,CASSSGTIGYEQYF
NA,TRBJ2-5,NA,TRBV18,TGTGCCAGCTCACCTCGGGCCCAAGAGACCCAGTACTTC,CASSPRAQETQYF
TRBD1,TRBJ2-7,few,TRBV6-5,TGTGCCAGCAGGCGGGACAGGGCTTACGAGCAGTACTTC,CASRRDRAYEQYF
TRBD2,TRBJ2-2,NA,TRBV11-2,TGTGCCAGCAGCTCTGGGTCGAGCGGGAGTGTTACCGGGGAGCTGTTTTTT,CASSSGSSGSVTGELFF
TRBD2,TRBJ2-3,NA,TRBV30,TGTGCCTGGAGTATCGGACTAGCGGGAGGGCTAAACACAGATACGCAGTATTTT,CAWSIGLAGGLNTDTQYF
NA,TRBJ2-1,NA,TRBV7-8,TGTGCCAGCAGCCCCCCCCGGAGCAGTGAGCAGTTCTTC,CASSPPRSSEQFF
NA,TRBJ2-1,few,TRBV20-1,TGCAGTGCGCGGTGGAGTGAGCAGTTCTTC,CSARWSEQFF
TRBD1,TRBJ2-7,NA,TRBV7-9,TGTGCCAGCAGCAGGGACAGGGCTTCTGGGGAGCAGTACTTC,CASSRDRASGEQYF
TRBD1,TRBJ2-1,few,TRBV11-3,TGTGCCAGCAGCCCAGGGACAGCCAATGAGCAGTTCTTC,CASSPGTANEQFF